Listed below are T cell receptor beta chains from one sample, sequenced in a study of post-analysis software for immune sequencing data. TCRdb processed the PCR reads anew with MiXCR; each CDR3 protein has one entry. This table has some 450,000 distinct CDR3 sequences, 45% appearing once. The sequenced material came from blood. The receptor source for this set is a girl between 5 and 17 years old with multiple sclerosis. Both conserved end residues are part of each CDR3.

J | length | V | CDR3
TRBJ2-3 | 18 | TRBV27 | CASSLIRSSGTSTDTQYF
TRBJ2-3 | 18 | TRBV5-1 | CASSLSVGQASCPDTQYF
TRBJ1-2 | 13 | TRBV12-3/TRBV12-4 | CASSFGDQRGYTF
TRBJ2-7 | 13 | TRBV27 | CASGSEVFYEQYF
TRBJ2-5 | 15 | TRBV4-1 | CASSQAQSTAGEQYF
TRBJ2-7 | 13 | TRBV5-1 | CASTPGQPYEQYF
TRBJ2-1 | 16 | TRBV7-6 | CASSLVPSGSYNEQFF
TRBJ2-7 | 14 | TRBV28 | CASSLRPNSYEQYF
TRBJ2-6 | 17 | TRBV28 | CASRSDRGRSGANVLTF
TRBJ2-1 | 14 | TRBV20-1 | CSAKVPGSYNEQFF
TRBJ1-1 | 12 | TRBV7-2 | CASSLAQFEAFF
- | 15 | TRBV6-4 | CASSFTESSYNEQYF
TRBJ2-7 | 15 | TRBV4-3 | CASSQRHGEFYEQYF
- | 14 | TRBV6-2/TRBV6-3 | CASSYSGNQETQYF
TRBJ1-5 | 15 | TRBV12-3/TRBV12-4 | CVSSFSDRLNQPQHF
TRBJ2-1 | 12 | TRBV15 | CATSRPTGEQFF
TRBJ2-7 | 15 | TRBV20-1 | CSARDPRTDPYEQYF
TRBJ2-1 | 10 | TRBV20-1 | CSASTYEQFF
TRBJ1-5 | 14 | TRBV20-1 | CSARGVNSNQPQHF
TRBJ2-7 | 12 | TRBV7-2 | CASSPRWGEQYF